Presented here are 4 T cell receptor beta chains from one specimen sequenced in a study of cytomegalovirus exposure and HLA in healthy donors. A multiplex PCR was run with 60 Vbeta primers and 13 Jbeta primers. The table came from immunoSEQ multiplex PCR; TCRdb's copy has only in-frame clones and leaves some out. In the table there are 95,000 to 150,000 clones, around 72% of which are singletons. The source material was PBMCs. Receptors originate from a woman in her 50s in good health and CMV-seropositive.

This rearrangement joins TRBV19 to TRBJ2-6, with a weak D call TRBD1 (5 bases). Trimming took off 2 bases at V and 0 bases at J, with 17 bases between the two ends. The CDR3 is 19 residues long. Germline loops: CDR1 LNHDA, CDR2 SQIVND (reference sequence). The CDR3 is CASSIRPRATVSGANVLTF. CDR3 DNA sequence: TGTGCCAGTAGTATACGCCCCCGGGCGACAGTCTCTGGGGCCAACGTCCTGACTTTC.

The genes are TRBV7-2 and TRBJ2-1; D is ambiguous. V shed 2 bases and J shed 0 bases, with 5 bases lying between them. In germline, CDR1 is SGHTA, CDR2 FQGNSA. This CDR3 is built from 14 residues. The CDR3 loop is CASSLRLSYNEQFF. The CDR3 DNA follows: TGTGCCAGCAGCTTAAGACTCTCCTACAATGAGCAGTTCTTC.

V gene TRBV7-8 combines with J gene TRBJ2-3; 10 nucleotides align to TRBD1. J gave up 0 bases and V 0 bases, and 6 bases lay outside the gene matches. This CDR3 is built from 18 residues. Germline CDR1 reads SGHVS; CDR2 reads FQNEAQ. The CDR3 DNA is TGTGCCAGCAGCTTAGCCCTACGGGACAGGGGAAGCACAGATACGCAGTATTTT. It yields the protein CASSLALRDRGSTDTQYF.

In DNA, the CDR3 is TGCGCCAGCAGCCAAGAAGGGGACTTCTATGGCTACACCTTC. The encoded protein is CASSQEGDFYGYTF. V is TRBV4-3 and J is TRBJ1-2; D is perhaps TRBD1 (5 bases). The germline V gene has CDR1 LGHNA and CDR2 YSLEER. The CDR3 contains 14 residues. V lost 0 bases and J lost 4, with 9 bases in between.